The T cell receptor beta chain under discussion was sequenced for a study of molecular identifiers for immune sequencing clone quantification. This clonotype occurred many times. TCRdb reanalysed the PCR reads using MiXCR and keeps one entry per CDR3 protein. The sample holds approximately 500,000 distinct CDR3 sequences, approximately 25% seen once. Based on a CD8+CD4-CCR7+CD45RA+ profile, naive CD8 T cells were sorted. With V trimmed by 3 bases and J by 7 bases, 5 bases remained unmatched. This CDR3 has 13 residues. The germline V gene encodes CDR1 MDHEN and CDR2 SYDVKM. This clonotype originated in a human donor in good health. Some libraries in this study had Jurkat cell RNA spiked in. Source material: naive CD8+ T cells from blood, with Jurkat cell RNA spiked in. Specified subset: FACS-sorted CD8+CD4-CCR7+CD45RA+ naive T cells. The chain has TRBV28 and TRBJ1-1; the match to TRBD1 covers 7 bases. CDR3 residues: CASSFRQGGEAFF. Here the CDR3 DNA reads TGTGCCAGCAGTTTTAGACAGGGAGGTGAAGCTTTCTTT.